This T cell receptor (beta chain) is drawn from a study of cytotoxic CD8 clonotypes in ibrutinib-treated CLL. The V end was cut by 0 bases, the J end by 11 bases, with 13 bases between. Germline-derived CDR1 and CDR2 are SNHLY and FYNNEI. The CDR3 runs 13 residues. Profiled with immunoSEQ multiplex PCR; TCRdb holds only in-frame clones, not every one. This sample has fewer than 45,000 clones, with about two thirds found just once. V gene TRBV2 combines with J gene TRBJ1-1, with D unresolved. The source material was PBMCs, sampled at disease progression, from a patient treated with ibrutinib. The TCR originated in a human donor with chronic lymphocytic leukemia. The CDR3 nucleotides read TGTGCCAGCAGTGAAGCGCAAGCCTCAGAGGCTTTCTTT. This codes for CASSEAQASEAFF. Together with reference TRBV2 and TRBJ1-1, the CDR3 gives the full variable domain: EPEVTQTPSHQVTQMGQEVILRCVPISNHLYFYWYRQILGQKVEFLVSFYNNEISEKSEIFDDQFSVERPDGSNFTLKIRSTKLEDSAMYFCASSEAQASEAFFGQGTRLTVV.